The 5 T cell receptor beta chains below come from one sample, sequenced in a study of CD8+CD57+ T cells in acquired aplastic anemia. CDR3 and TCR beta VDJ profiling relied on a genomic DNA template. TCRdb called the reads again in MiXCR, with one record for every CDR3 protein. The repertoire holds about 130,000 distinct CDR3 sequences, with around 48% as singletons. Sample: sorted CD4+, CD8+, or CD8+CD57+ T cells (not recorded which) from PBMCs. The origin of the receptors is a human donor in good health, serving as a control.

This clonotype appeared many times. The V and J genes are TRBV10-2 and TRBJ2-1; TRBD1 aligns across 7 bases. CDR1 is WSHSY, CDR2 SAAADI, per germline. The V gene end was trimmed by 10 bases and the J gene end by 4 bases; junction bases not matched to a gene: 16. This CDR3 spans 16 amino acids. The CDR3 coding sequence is TGCGCCACGCGACTTTCCTTGGGACAGTTTTACAATGAGCAGTTCTTC. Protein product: CATRLSLGQFYNEQFF.

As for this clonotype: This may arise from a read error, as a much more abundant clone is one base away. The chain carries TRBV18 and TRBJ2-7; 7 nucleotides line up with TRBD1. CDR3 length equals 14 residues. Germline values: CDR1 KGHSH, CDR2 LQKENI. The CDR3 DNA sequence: TGTGCCGGCTCATCACAGGGGATACCCTACGAGCAGTACTTC. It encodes CAGSSQGIPYEQYF. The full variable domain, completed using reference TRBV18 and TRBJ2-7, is NAGVMQNPRHLVRRRGQEARLRCSPMKGHSHVYWYRQLPEEGLKFMVYLQKENIIDESGMPKERFSAEFPKEGPSILRIQQVVRGDSAAYFCAGSSQGIPYEQYFGPGTRLTVT.

The chain's CDR3 is CASSEQPGTSGLKTQYF. The DNA of the CDR3 is TGTGCCAGCAGCGAACAACCCGGGACTAGCGGTTTAAAGACCCAGTACTTC. This chain connects TRBV11-2 to TRBJ2-5; TRBD2 aligns across 11 bases. Germline values: CDR1 SGHAT, CDR2 FQNNGV. This CDR3 comprises 17 residues. V shed 5 bases, J shed 6 bases, and the junction held 14 bases outside the gene matches.

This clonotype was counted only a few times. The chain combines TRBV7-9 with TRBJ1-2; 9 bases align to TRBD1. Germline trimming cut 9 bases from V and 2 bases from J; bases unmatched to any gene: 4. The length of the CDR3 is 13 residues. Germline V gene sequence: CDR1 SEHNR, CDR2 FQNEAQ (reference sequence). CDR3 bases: TGTGCCAGTGCCGGGACAGGGAACTATGGCTACACCTTC. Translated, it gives CASAGTGNYGYTF.

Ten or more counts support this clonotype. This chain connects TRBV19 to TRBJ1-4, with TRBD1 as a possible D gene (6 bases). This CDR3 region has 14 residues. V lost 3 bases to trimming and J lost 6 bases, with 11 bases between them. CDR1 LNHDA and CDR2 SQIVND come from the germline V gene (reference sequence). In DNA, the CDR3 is TGTGCCAGTAGTATGGGGGCCTTATATGAAAAACTGTTTTTT. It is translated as CASSMGALYEKLFF.